Each of the 3 T cell receptor beta chains below was sequenced from the same sample in a study of radiation and T cells in renal cell carcinoma. Time point in this sample: baseline pretreatment blood. Treatment meaning: 15 Gy SBRT to primary tumor, nephrectomy 4 weeks later. Generated by immunoSEQ multiplex PCR, the TCRdb table keeps only in-frame clones and is missing some. The sample has about 130,000 clones; 70% to 90% are singletons. The sample was blood, taken from a patient whose treatment included radiotherapy and nephrectomy. These receptors were taken from a woman aged 50 to 60 with renal cell carcinoma.

This chain connects TRBV11-2 to TRBJ1-3, with 10 bases fitting TRBD1. CDR1 and CDR2 (germline): SGHAT, FQNNGV. CDR3 size: 17 residues. Trimming cost V 5 bases and J 3 bases; bases outside gene matches: 10. CDR3 bases: TGTGCCAGCAGCCGGGACAGGGGCCGCGGGAGTGGAAACACCATATATTTT. This translates into CASSRDRGRGSGNTIYF.

This rearrangement joins TRBV18 to TRBJ2-5; D remains unclear. The CDR3 has 15 amino acids. Trimming stripped 0 bases from V and 1 base from J, with 9 bases between. The germline CDR1 and CDR2 sequences are KGHSH and LQKENI. The CDR3 region has the DNA TGTGCCAGCTCACCACCTCGACCGGGCCAAGAGACCCAGTACTTC. Translation gives CASSPPRPGQETQYF.

The chain has TRBV5-4 and TRBJ2-2; D gene uncertain. This CDR3 comprises 14 residues. V was shortened by 2 bases and J by 0 bases, with 5 bases between the two germline ends. Germline V gene data show CDR1 as SGHNT and CDR2 as YYREEE (reference sequence). The CDR3 spells CASSLIPNTGELFF. The CDR3 nucleotides are TGTGCCAGCAGCTTAATCCCGAACACCGGGGAGCTGTTTTTT.